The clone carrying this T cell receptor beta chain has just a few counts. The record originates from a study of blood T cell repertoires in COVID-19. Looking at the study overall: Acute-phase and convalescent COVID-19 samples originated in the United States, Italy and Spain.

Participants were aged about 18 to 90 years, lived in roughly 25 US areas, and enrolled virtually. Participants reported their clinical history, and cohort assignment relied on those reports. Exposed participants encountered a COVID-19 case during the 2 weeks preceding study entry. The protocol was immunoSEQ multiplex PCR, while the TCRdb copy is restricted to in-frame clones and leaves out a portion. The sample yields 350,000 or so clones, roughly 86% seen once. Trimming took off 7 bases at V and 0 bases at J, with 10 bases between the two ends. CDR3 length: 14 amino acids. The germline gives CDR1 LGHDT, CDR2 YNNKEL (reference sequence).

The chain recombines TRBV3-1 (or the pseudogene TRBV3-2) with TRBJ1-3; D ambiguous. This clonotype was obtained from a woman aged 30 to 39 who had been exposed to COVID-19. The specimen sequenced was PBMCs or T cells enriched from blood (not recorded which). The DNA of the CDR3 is TGTGCCAGCACCCTACAGAACTCTGGAAACACCATATATTTT. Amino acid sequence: CASTLQNSGNTIYF.